This T cell receptor beta chain was captured in a study of T cells after yellow fever vaccination. In TCRdb, the 5' RACE reads were re-called with MiXCR into one record per CDR3 protein. The table lists over 200,000 distinct CDR3 sequences, less than 7.5% of them singletons. Findings and caveats of the study: Though it reached lower strength, the secondary response hit its peak faster, day 5 versus 15. Reappearance after the booster was observed for most primary-vaccination clones (roughly 97% CD4, more than 70% CD8).

The CDR3 covers 15 residues. The V end was cut by 3 bases, the J end by 5 bases, with 19 bases between. CDR1 DFQATT and CDR2 SNEGSKA come from the germline V gene (reference sequence). A word on this clonotype: The antigen is undetermined.

The sequence derives from a man aged 25 to 40 who received the YFV17D yellow fever vaccine. The chain couples TRBV20-1 to TRBJ2-5; D is perhaps TRBD1 (5 bases). The material sequenced was CD4+ T cells sorted from PBMCs, taken on the day of the yellow fever booster vaccination. CDR3 loop: CSARGHWPVSETQYF. The CDR3, as DNA: TGCAGTGCTAGGGGGCACTGGCCGGTGTCGGAGACCCAGTACTTC.